A single sample is the source of the 29 T cell receptor beta chains below, sequenced in a study of T cells in Graves' hyperthyroidism and ophthalmopathy. TCR beta CDR3 regions were amplified from RNA transcripts. The TCR CDR3 was amplified in a first-round RT-PCR using the HTBI primer set. Via MiXCR, TCRdb re-called the multiplex PCR reads, giving one row per CDR3 protein. The sample consists of 500,000 to 800,000 distinct CDR3 sequences, around 13% of them appearing once. Sequencing was carried out using blood. All receptors derive from a woman aged 45-60 years with Graves' ophthalmopathy.

This clonotype was observed at least ten times. V gene TRBV29-1 combines with J gene TRBJ2-5, with 7 bases lining up with TRBD1. The CDR3 covers 13 residues. With V trimmed by 6 bases and J by 5 bases, 9 bases remained unmatched. Germline V gene sequence: CDR1 SQVTM, CDR2 ANQGSEA. The DNA of the CDR3 is TGCAGCGTCACTCGACAGGGAACGGAGACCCAGTACTTC. Translation gives CSVTRQGTETQYF.

This clonotype was counted once. A read error may be the cause here, since a much bigger clone is one base away. It is likely a read error, because the conserved phenylalanine at the end of the CDR3 is missing. The rearrangement joins TRBV7-9 to TRBJ1-6, with D tentatively TRBD1 (6 bases). The CDR3 sequence is 13 residues long. Trimming pared 4 bases from V and 10 bases from J, leaving 11 bases between. CDR1 is SEHNR and CDR2 is FQNEAQ in the germline V gene (reference sequence). The CDR3 reads CASSSPGDSPLHL. As DNA, the CDR3 is TGTGCCAGCAGCTCACCAGGGGACTCACCCCTCCACCTT.

In regard to this clonotype: A much larger clone differs by one base, so this may be a read error. The genes are TRBV29-1 and TRBJ1-1, with D tentatively TRBD1 (5 bases). In germline, CDR1 is SQVTM, CDR2 ANQGSEA. V lost 6 bases to trimming and J lost 2 bases, with 13 bases between them. CDR3 length equals 13 residues. This chain's CDR3 is CSVELTDNTEAFF. CDR3 nucleotide sequence: TGCAGCGTAGAACTGACAGACAACACTGAAGCTTTCTTT.

This clonotype was picked up many times. This chain links TRBV28 with TRBJ2-1; 7 bases are shared with TRBD2. The CDR3 is 15 residues long. Germline V CDR1 and CDR2: MDHEN, SYDVKM. J gave up 7 bases and V 5 bases, and 11 bases lay outside the gene matches. CDR3 DNA sequence: TGTGCCAGCAGTGTCGGGTCTACTAGCGCGAATGAGCAGTTCTTC. Translated, it gives CASSVGSTSANEQFF. The full variable domain, completed using reference TRBV28 and TRBJ2-1, is DVKVTQSSRYLVKRTGEKVFLECVQDMDHENMFWYRQDPGLGLRLIYFSYDVKMKEKGDIPEGYSVSREKKERFSLILESASTNQTSMYLCASSVGSTSANEQFFGPGTRLTVL.

This clonotype showed up many times. V gene TRBV11-1 combines with J gene TRBJ2-7; unclear D gene. This CDR3 is 13 amino acids long. Trimming took 5 bases from V and 2 from J, leaving 10 bases between them. Germline V CDR1 and CDR2: SGHAT, FQDESV (reference sequence). This CDR3 is CASSVGNTYEQYF. The CDR3 DNA sequence: TGTGCCAGCAGCGTCGGTAATACCTACGAGCAGTACTTC.

This clonotype was seen more than once but under ten times. This chain uses TRBV6-1 with TRBJ1-4, with 7 nucleotides matching TRBD1. The CDR3 is 15 residues long. The junction had 7 bases not matched to a gene; V was cut back by 5 bases and J by 4 bases. The V gene's germline CDR1 is MNHNS and CDR2 SASEGT. CDR3 DNA sequence: TGTGCCAGCAGTTCGGCCGGGACAGATAATGAAAAACTGTTTTTT. Protein product: CASSSAGTDNEKLFF.

This clonotype was seen a few times. The chain recombines TRBV29-1 with TRBJ2-1; 10 bases match TRBD2. Per the germline V gene, CDR1 is SQVTM and CDR2 is ANQGSEA. Unmatched junction bases numbered 10, after V lost 3 bases and J lost 8 bases. The CDR3 extends over 15 amino acids. In DNA, the CDR3 is TGCAGCGTTGATAAGCGGGAGGGCTTACCCTATGAGCAGTTCTTC. This translates into CSVDKREGLPYEQFF.

In this sample, this clonotype turned up a few times. This chain links TRBV12-3 or TRBV12-4 with TRBJ2-7; D possibly corresponds to TRBD1 (6 bases). Trimming took off 6 bases at V and 6 bases at J, with 18 bases between the two ends. The CDR3 sequence is 14 residues long. CDR3: CASRRGQGLSEQYF. CDR3 coding DNA: TGTGCCAGCAGGAGGGGACAAGGGCTCTCCGAGCAGTACTTC.

This clonotype was detected a few times. V usage is TRBV19 and J usage is TRBJ2-7, with D perhaps matching TRBD2 (6 bases). Trimming cost V 3 bases and J 6 bases, with 12 bases left between them. The CDR3 is 13 amino acids. Germline V CDR1 and CDR2: LNHDA, SQIVND (reference sequence). In DNA, the CDR3 is TGTGCCAGTAGTATGTCGGCGGGGACCGAGCAGTACTTC. It specifies CASSMSAGTEQYF.

At least ten counts were recorded for this clonotype. The chain has TRBV4-2 and TRBJ2-1; a possible D gene is TRBD1 (5 bases). The germline V and J ends were trimmed by 5 bases and 0 bases, with 5 bases remaining between them. This CDR3 has 13 amino acids. CDR1 and CDR2 (germline): LGHNA, YNFKEQ. The CDR3 DNA reads TGTGCCAGCAGCGACAGCTCCTACAATGAGCAGTTCTTC. Amino acid sequence: CASSDSSYNEQFF.

This clonotype has a count of ten or more. V and J are TRBV6-1 and TRBJ2-7, with D possibly matching TRBD1 (6 bases). The CDR3 extends over 17 amino acids. V lost 6 bases and J 3 bases, leaving 24 bases between the germline ends. The germline V gene has CDR1 MNHNS and CDR2 SASEGT. The CDR3 is CASSQVLNQGRSYEQYF. In nucleotides, the CDR3 is TGTGCCAGCAGCCAAGTTCTAAACCAGGGGAGAAGCTACGAGCAGTACTTC.

This chain connects TRBV2 to TRBJ2-7, with 10 bases lining up with TRBD2. V gave up 7 bases and J gave up 6 bases; unmatched junction bases: 9. Germline-derived CDR1 and CDR2 are SNHLY and FYNNEI. The CDR3 contains 14 residues. CDR3 sequence (DNA): TGTGCCAGCATCCCCCTAGCGGGAGTGTTCGAGCAGTACTTC. It encodes CASIPLAGVFEQYF. Complete variable domain (other parts from reference TRBV2 and TRBJ2-7): EPEVTQTPSHQVTQMGQEVILRCVPISNHLYFYWYRQILGQKVEFLVSFYNNEISEKSEIFDDQFSVERPDGSNFTLKIRSTKLEDSAMYFCASIPLAGVFEQYFGPGTRLTVT.

On this clonotype itself: A much larger clone is a single base away; this may be a read error. The chain joins TRBV7-2 to TRBJ2-7; unclear D gene. The CDR3 length is 14 residues. The germline V gene encodes CDR1 SGHTA and CDR2 FQGNSA. The CDR3 spells CDSSWARYSYEQYF. Written as DNA, the CDR3 is TGTGACAGCAGTTGGGCGAGGTACTCCTACGAGCAGTACTTC.

J is TRBJ2-4 and V is TRBV25-1; 7 bases line up with TRBD1. The CDR3 totals 19 residues. Looked up from germline, CDR1 is MGHDK and CDR2 is SYGVNS. Trimming removed 2 bases from V and 0 bases from J; junction bases left unmatched: 13. The CDR3 coding sequence is TGTGCCAGCAGTGAAGGCCCGGGACAGACCGCGCTAGCCAAAAACATTCAGTACTTC. Translating it yields CASSEGPGQTALAKNIQYF.

This clonotype was seen a single time. J is TRBJ2-1 and V is TRBV3-1; 14 nucleotides match TRBD2. The CDR3 is 16 amino acids. Germline CDR1 and CDR2: LGHDT and YNNKEL (reference sequence). V shed 3 bases, J shed 7 bases, and the junction held 5 bases outside the gene matches. The CDR3 DNA is TGTGCCAGCAGCCAGGGACTAGCGGGAGTTACAAATGAGCAGTTCTTC. Its protein product is CASSQGLAGVTNEQFF.

This clonotype was seen more than once but under ten times. The chain combines TRBV20-1 with TRBJ2-7; D may be TRBD1 (6 bases). CDR3 length: 14 residues. The germline CDR1 and CDR2 sequences are DFQATT and SNEGSKA (reference sequence). The V end lost 3 bases, the J end lost 9 bases, and 21 bases lay between the germline ends. The CDR3 sequence is CSASVRVRGDGQYF. As DNA, the CDR3 is TGCAGTGCTAGCGTTCGGGTCAGGGGCGACGGGCAGTACTTC.

This clonotype has at least ten counts. This CDR3 is CASSPSGRGYEQYF. CDR3 sequence (DNA): TGTGCCAGCAGTCCTAGCGGGAGGGGCTACGAGCAGTACTTC. The chain employs TRBV27 and TRBJ2-7; 12 bases match TRBD2. CDR3 length equals 14 residues. The germline gives CDR1 MNHEY, CDR2 SMNVEV (reference sequence). The trim removed 5 bases at V and 3 bases at J, leaving 2 bases unmatched.

The CDR3 is CATRPPRGLYTEAFF. The CDR3 DNA follows: TGTGCCACCCGACCCCCCAGGGGGTTGTACACTGAAGCTTTCTTT. This sequence joins TRBV6-1 and TRBJ1-1; 7 nucleotides align to TRBD1. The CDR3 extends over 15 amino acids. With 10 bases clipped from V and 3 bases from J, the junction kept 14 bases outside the gene matches. Per germline, CDR1 MNHNS and CDR2 SASEGT.

This chain links TRBV2 with TRBJ2-1; no clear D. The germline V and J ends were trimmed by 2 bases and 8 bases, with 10 bases remaining between them. This CDR3 has 13 amino acids. Germline V lookup: CDR1 SNHLY, CDR2 FYNNEI. This CDR3 is CASSETLLYEQFF. Written as DNA, the CDR3 is TGTGCCAGCAGTGAAACGCTACTCTATGAGCAGTTCTTC.

This clonotype has at least ten counts. This chain uses TRBV6-2 or TRBV6-3 with TRBJ1-2; weak D call: TRBD1 (5 bases). Germline CDR1 MNHEY, CDR2 SVGEGT. The CDR3 spans 14 residues. V lost 4 bases and J 4 bases, leaving 13 bases between the germline ends. CDR3 DNA: TGTGCCAGCAGTTCCGGGACGGTGGGCTATGGCTACACCTTC. Its protein is CASSSGTVGYGYTF.

A note on this clonotype: A read error may account for a junction end that differs from germline. The chain is built from TRBV6-2 or TRBV6-3 and TRBJ1-2; D gene ambiguous. Germline V gene sequence: CDR1 MNHEY, CDR2 SVGEGT. The CDR3 runs 13 residues. CDR3 loop: CAISEIEGGGYTF. In DNA, the CDR3 is TGTGCCATCAGTGAGATAGAAGGTGGGGGCTACACCTTC.

This clonotype was seen only a few times. The genes are TRBV3-1 and TRBJ1-2, with 8 bases fitting TRBD1. Trimming took 3 bases from V and 9 from J; bases not matched to a gene: 15. The CDR3 runs to 16 residues. Germline V lookup: CDR1 LGHDT, CDR2 YNNKEL (reference sequence). The CDR3 sequence: CASSQPRTGTALRYTF. The CDR3 bases are TGTGCCAGCAGCCAGCCAAGGACAGGGACGGCCTTGCGCTACACCTTC.

This clonotype was recorded many times. The chain combines TRBV3-1 with TRBJ1-2; 9 bases are a match to TRBD1. This CDR3 contains 15 residues. The J segment lost 6 bases and the V segment lost 4 bases, leaving 9 bases of the junction unmatched. Germline V gives CDR1 LGHDT, CDR2 YNNKEL (reference sequence). DNA for the CDR3: TGTGCCAGCAGCCCCTTACCCAGGACAGGGGATGGCTACACCTTC. Residues: CASSPLPRTGDGYTF.

This rearrangement joins TRBV6-2 or TRBV6-3 to TRBJ2-1; 11 bases agree with TRBD2. Germline CDR1 and CDR2: MNHEY and SVGEGT. The CDR3 has 14 amino acids. Trimming took 4 bases from V and 7 from J; bases not matched to a gene: 3. CDR3 region: CASSSSGRRNEQFF. CDR3 nucleotide sequence: TGTGCCAGCAGTTCTAGCGGGAGGAGGAATGAGCAGTTCTTC.

This clonotype was counted ten times or more. The chain links TRBV4-3 to TRBJ2-7, with 7 bases aligning to TRBD1. CDR1 and CDR2 (germline): LGHNA, YSLEER. V lost 0 bases to trimming and J lost 0 bases; unmatched junction nucleotides: 5. The CDR3 runs 16 residues. The CDR3 is CASSQESRDSSYEQYF. CDR3 DNA: TGCGCCAGCAGCCAAGAGAGTCGGGACAGCTCCTACGAGCAGTACTTC.

The chain combines TRBV5-1 with TRBJ2-1, with 11 bases fitting TRBD2. V trimming: 3 bases; J trimming: 4 bases; junction bases outside the gene matches: 15. The germline gives CDR1 SGHRS, CDR2 YFSETQ. The CDR3 runs to 19 residues. The CDR3 reads CASSSQWRLGTSGYNEQFF. In DNA, the CDR3 is TGCGCCAGCAGCTCCCAGTGGAGGTTGGGGACTAGCGGATACAATGAGCAGTTCTTC.

This clonotype was counted many times. This chain links TRBV9 with TRBJ2-1, with 8 nucleotides matching TRBD1. The CDR3 is made up of 15 amino acids. The V segment lost 4 bases and the J segment 3 bases; nucleotides outside the gene matches: 6. Germline V lookup: CDR1 SGDLS, CDR2 YYNGEE. The CDR3 bases are TGTGCCAGCAGCATCTGGACAGGGTTCTACAATGAGCAGTTCTTC. Translation gives CASSIWTGFYNEQFF.

This clonotype has at least ten counts. The V call is TRBV28, the J call TRBJ1-4; 9 positions agree with TRBD1. CDR3 size: 21 residues. V lost 1 base and J lost 7; bases outside the gene matches: 22. In germline, CDR1 is MDHEN, CDR2 SYDVKM. The CDR3 sequence is CASSLSRFSGQGSGWGEKLFF. CDR3 sequence (DNA): TGTGCCAGCAGTTTATCCCGGTTCTCGGGACAGGGCTCTGGCTGGGGTGAAAAACTGTTTTTT.

This clonotype occurred a few times. The chain links TRBV28 to TRBJ2-7; D is possibly TRBD2 (6 bases). The CDR3 runs 15 residues. Germline lookup yields CDR1 MDHEN and CDR2 SYDVKM. V dropped 5 bases and J dropped 5 bases, with 19 bases sitting between them. The CDR3 nucleotides read TGTGCCAGCAGTGCCCAGGAATCGGGGGTGGACGAGCAGTACTTC. Translating gives CASSAQESGVDEQYF.